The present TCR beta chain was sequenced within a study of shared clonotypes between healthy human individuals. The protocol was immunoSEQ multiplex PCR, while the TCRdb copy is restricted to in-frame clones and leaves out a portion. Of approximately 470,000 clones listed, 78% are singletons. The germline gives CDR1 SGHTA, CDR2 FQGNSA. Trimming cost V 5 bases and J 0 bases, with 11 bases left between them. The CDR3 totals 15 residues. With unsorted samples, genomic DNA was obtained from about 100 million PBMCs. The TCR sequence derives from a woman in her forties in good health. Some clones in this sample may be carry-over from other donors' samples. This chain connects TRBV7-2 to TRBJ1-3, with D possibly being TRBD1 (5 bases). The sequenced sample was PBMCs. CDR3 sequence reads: CASSPGTVSGNTIYF. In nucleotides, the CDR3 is TGTGCCAGCAGCCCAGGGACCGTCTCTGGAAACACCATATATTTT.